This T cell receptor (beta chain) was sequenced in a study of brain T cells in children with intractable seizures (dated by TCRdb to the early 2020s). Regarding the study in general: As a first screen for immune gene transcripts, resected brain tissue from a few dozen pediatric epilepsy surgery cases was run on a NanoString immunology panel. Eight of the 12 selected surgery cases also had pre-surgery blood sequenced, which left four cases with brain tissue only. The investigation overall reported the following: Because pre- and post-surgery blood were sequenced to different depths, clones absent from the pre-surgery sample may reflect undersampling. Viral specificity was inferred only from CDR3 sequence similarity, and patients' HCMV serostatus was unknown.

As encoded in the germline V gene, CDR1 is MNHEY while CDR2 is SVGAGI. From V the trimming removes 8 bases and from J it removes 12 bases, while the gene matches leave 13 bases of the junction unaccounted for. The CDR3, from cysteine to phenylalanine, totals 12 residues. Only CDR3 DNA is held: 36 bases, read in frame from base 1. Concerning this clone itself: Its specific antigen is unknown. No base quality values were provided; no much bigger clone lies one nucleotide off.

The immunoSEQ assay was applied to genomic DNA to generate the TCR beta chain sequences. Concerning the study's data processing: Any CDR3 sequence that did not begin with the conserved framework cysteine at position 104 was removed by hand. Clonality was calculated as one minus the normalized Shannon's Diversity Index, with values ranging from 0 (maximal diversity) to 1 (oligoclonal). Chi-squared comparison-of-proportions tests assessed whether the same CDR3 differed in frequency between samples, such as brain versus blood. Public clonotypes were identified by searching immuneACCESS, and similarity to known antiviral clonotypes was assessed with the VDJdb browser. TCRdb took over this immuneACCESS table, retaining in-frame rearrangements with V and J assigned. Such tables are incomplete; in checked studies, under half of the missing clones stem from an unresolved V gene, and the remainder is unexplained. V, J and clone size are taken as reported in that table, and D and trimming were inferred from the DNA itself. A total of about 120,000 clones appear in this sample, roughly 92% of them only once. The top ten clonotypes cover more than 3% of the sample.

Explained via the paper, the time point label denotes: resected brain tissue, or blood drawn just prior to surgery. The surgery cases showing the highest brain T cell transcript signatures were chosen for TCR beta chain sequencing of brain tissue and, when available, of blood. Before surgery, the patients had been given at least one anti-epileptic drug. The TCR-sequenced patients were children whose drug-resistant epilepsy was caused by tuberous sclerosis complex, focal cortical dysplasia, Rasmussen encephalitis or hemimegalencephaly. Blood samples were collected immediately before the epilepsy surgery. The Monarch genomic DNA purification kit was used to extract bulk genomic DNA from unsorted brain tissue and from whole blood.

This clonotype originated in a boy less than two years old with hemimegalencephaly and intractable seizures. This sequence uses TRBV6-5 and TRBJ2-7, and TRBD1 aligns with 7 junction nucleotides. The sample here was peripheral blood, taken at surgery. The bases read TGTGCCAGCTGGACAGGCCCGACTATCCCGTACTTC. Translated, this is CASWTGPTIPYF.